This passage covers 17 T cell receptor beta chains from one sample sequenced in a study of cytomegalovirus exposure and HLA in healthy donors. This table comes from immunoSEQ multiplex PCR, and its TCRdb copy is limited to in-frame clones, with some not included. The data contain 200,000 to 250,000 clones, about 90% of them singletons. Sequences were obtained from PBMCs. These receptors were collected from a woman under 30 in good health and CMV-seronegative.

V is TRBV7-9 and J is TRBJ2-1, with TRBD1 matching over 7 bases. The CDR3 runs 18 residues. V was clipped by 2 bases and J by 4 bases; unmatched bases: 14. In germline, CDR1 is SEHNR, CDR2 FQNEAQ (reference sequence). In DNA form, the CDR3 reads TGTGCCAGCAGCTTAATAATACGGACAGGATTTGCTTACAATGAGCAGTTCTTC. Its protein product is CASSLIIRTGFAYNEQFF.

V and J are TRBV19 and TRBJ1-1, with D possibly TRBD1 on 5 matching bases. CDR1 and CDR2 from the germline V gene are LNHDA and SQIVND (reference sequence). This CDR3 comprises 12 residues. Trimming removed 7 bases at V and 11 bases at J, with 17 bases between. The CDR3 nucleotides read TGTGCCAGTAACGAGGGGCGGGACCGGGCTTTCTTT. As protein: CASNEGRDRAFF. Full variable domain (outside the CDR3, taken from reference TRBV19 and TRBJ1-1): DGGITQSPKYLFRKEGQNVTLSCEQNLNHDAMYWYRQDPGQGLRLIYYSQIVNDFQKGDIAEGYSVSREKKESFPLTVTSAQKNPTAFYLCASNEGRDRAFFGQGTRLTVV.

The chain recombines TRBV7-3 with TRBJ2-1, with D tentatively TRBD2 (6 bases). V was trimmed by 2 bases and J by 6 bases, leaving 11 bases between them. Germline V CDR1 and CDR2: SGHTA, FQGTGA. The CDR3 is made up of 14 amino acids. The CDR3 sequence: CASSLFAGFNEQFF. The CDR3 nucleotides are TGTGCCAGCAGCTTATTTGCGGGATTCAATGAGCAGTTCTTC. Combining the CDR3 with reference TRBV7-3 and TRBJ2-1 gives the whole variable domain GAGVSQTPSNKVTEKGKYVELRCDPISGHTALYWYRQSLGQGPEFLIYFQGTGAADDSGLPNDRFFAVRPEGSVSTLKIQRTERGDSAVYLCASSLFAGFNEQFFGPGTRLTVL.

This clone was seen a few times. The V and J genes are TRBV7-2 and TRBJ2-7; TRBD1 matches at 10 bases. Germline CDR1 is SGHTA and CDR2 is FQGNSA. The CDR3 covers 14 residues. The J segment lost 2 bases and the V segment lost 5 bases, leaving 3 bases of the junction unmatched. The CDR3 bases are TGTGCCAGCAGCCCGACAGGGGGCCCCTACGAGCAGTACTTC. Amino acids: CASSPTGGPYEQYF.

J is TRBJ1-5 and V is TRBV2; D perhaps matches TRBD1 (6 bases). CDR1 and CDR2 (germline): SNHLY, FYNNEI. The CDR3 runs to 13 residues. V was shortened by 4 bases and J by 2 bases, with 6 bases between the two germline ends. The CDR3 region is CASSGQGNQPQHF. DNA of the CDR3: TGTGCCAGCAGTGGACAGGGCAATCAGCCCCAGCATTTT.

The genes are TRBV29-1 and TRBJ2-5, with D hard to call. The CDR3 spans 10 residues. Trimming left V 6 bases short and J 1 base short, with 3 bases between. The germline gives CDR1 SQVTM, CDR2 ANQGSEA. CDR3 amino acids: CSVVQETQYF. As DNA, the CDR3 is TGCAGCGTCGTCCAAGAGACCCAGTACTTC. The complete variable domain, with remaining parts taken from reference TRBV29-1 and TRBJ2-5, reads SAVISQKPSRDICQRGTSLTIQCQVDSQVTMMFWYRQQPGQSLTLIATANQGSEATYESGFVIDKFPISRPNLTFSTLTVSNMSPEDSSIYLCSVVQETQYFGPGTRLLVL.

This rearrangement joins TRBV19 to TRBJ1-5; no definite D call. The CDR3 is 14 amino acids. The germline V and J ends were trimmed by 4 bases and 7 bases, with 14 bases remaining between them. CDR1 is LNHDA, CDR2 SQIVND, per germline (reference sequence). CDR3 coding DNA: TGTGCCAGTAGTACCCGACGTAGCTGGCAGCCCCAGCATTTT. This translates into CASSTRRSWQPQHF.

This chain joins TRBV27 and TRBJ2-3; 7 nucleotides match TRBD2. In germline, CDR1 is MNHEY, CDR2 SMNVEV (reference sequence). CDR3 size: 16 residues. With V trimmed by 0 bases and J by 0 bases, 3 bases remained unmatched. The CDR3 spells CASSLSSGLSTDTQYF. CDR3 nucleotides: TGTGCCAGCAGTTTATCTAGCGGGCTAAGCACAGATACGCAGTATTTT.

This chain uses TRBV7-2 with TRBJ2-5; TRBD2 is a possible D gene (5 bases). The ends were cut back, 1 base at V and 5 bases at J, with 20 bases in the middle. CDR3 length equals 17 residues. Germline CDR1 is SGHTA and CDR2 is FQGNSA. The DNA of the CDR3 is TGTGCCAGCAGCTTAGGGGCTAGCAGCTATTCTACGGAGACCCAGTACTTC. Protein product: CASSLGASSYSTETQYF.

A single count supports this clone. The sample carries other DNA sequences with the same CDR3. V gene TRBV28 combines with J gene TRBJ1-1; D is ambiguous. The ends were cut back, 2 bases at V and 4 bases at J, with 11 bases in the middle. The CDR3 runs 14 residues. CDR1 is MDHEN and CDR2 is SYDVKM in the germline V gene. CDR3 sequence: CASSLIAGGTEAFF. In DNA, the CDR3 is TGTGCCAGCAGTTTAATCGCGGGAGGCACTGAAGCTTTCTTT.

The gene calls are TRBV5-4 and TRBJ1-1, with TRBD1 matching over 7 bases. Germline V gene lookup returns CDR1 SGHNT and CDR2 YYREEE (reference sequence). Trimming took 0 bases from V and 0 from J; bases not matched to a gene: 2. CDR3 size: 15 residues. Here the CDR3 reads CASSLGQGMNTEAFF. In DNA form, the CDR3 reads TGTGCCAGCAGCTTGGGACAGGGCATGAACACTGAAGCTTTCTTT.

This clone was recorded only once. J is TRBJ2-5 and V is TRBV28; weak D call: TRBD2 (6 bases). The germline gives CDR1 MDHEN, CDR2 SYDVKM. The V end was cut by 3 bases, the J end by 7 bases, with 18 bases between. This CDR3 has 15 residues. For the CDR3, the DNA is TGTGCCAGCAGTTTGGTGGGGACTCCAGTAGGGACCCAGTACTTC. Translated, it gives CASSLVGTPVGTQYF.

This clone is a singleton in its sample. J is TRBJ1-2 and V is TRBV28, with TRBD1 matching over 11 bases. V shed 5 bases, J shed 0 bases, and the junction held 20 bases outside the gene matches. The germline V gene encodes CDR1 MDHEN and CDR2 SYDVKM. This CDR3 comprises 21 residues. CDR3 amino acids: CASSPSLLNRDRGVTNYGYTF. The CDR3 DNA is TGTGCCAGCAGTCCTAGTCTATTAAACCGGGACAGGGGGGTAACTAACTATGGCTACACCTTC.

V is TRBV28 and J is TRBJ1-4; 7 bases map to TRBD1. Unmatched junction bases numbered 15, after V lost 3 bases and J lost 2 bases. The CDR3 consists of 19 residues. Germline V gene data show CDR1 as MDHEN and CDR2 as SYDVKM. The CDR3 spells CASSFSPFGQATTNEKLFF. The CDR3 nucleotides are TGTGCCAGCAGTTTTTCCCCTTTCGGACAGGCGACTACTAATGAAAAACTGTTTTTT. Using reference TRBV28 and TRBJ1-4 for the parts outside the CDR3, the full variable domain is DVKVTQSSRYLVKRTGEKVFLECVQDMDHENMFWYRQDPGLGLRLIYFSYDVKMKEKGDIPEGYSVSREKKERFSLILESASTNQTSMYLCASSFSPFGQATTNEKLFFGSGTQLSVL.

The chain employs TRBV27 and TRBJ2-3, with 12 bases lining up with TRBD2. Germline loops: CDR1 MNHEY, CDR2 SMNVEV (reference sequence). This CDR3 contains 15 residues. Unmatched junction bases numbered 4, after V lost 6 bases and J lost 3 bases. The CDR3 DNA is TGTGCCAGCAGCCAACTAGCGGGAGGAACAGATACGCAGTATTTT. Its protein product is CASSQLAGGTDTQYF.

This clone was counted only a few times. This sequence joins TRBV6-5 and TRBJ1-2; D is perhaps TRBD1 (6 bases). This CDR3 region has 16 residues. The V end lost 4 bases, the J end lost 4 bases, and 19 bases lay between the germline ends. Germline CDR1 MNHEY, CDR2 SVGAGI. In nucleotides, the CDR3 is TGTGCCAGCAGTTCAACGACGTCACAGGGATCCTATGGCTACACCTTC. Translation: CASSSTTSQGSYGYTF.

A few counts support this clone. The rearrangement links TRBV5-4 to TRBJ2-7; D possibly corresponds to TRBD1 (6 bases). Germline V lookup: CDR1 SGHNT, CDR2 YYREEE (reference sequence). The length of the CDR3 is 15 residues. V was pared by 4 bases and J by 3 bases, with 17 bases between. The CDR3 protein is CASSTSEDSIYEQYF. The CDR3 coding sequence is TGTGCCAGCAGCACGTCAGAGGACAGTATCTACGAGCAGTACTTC.